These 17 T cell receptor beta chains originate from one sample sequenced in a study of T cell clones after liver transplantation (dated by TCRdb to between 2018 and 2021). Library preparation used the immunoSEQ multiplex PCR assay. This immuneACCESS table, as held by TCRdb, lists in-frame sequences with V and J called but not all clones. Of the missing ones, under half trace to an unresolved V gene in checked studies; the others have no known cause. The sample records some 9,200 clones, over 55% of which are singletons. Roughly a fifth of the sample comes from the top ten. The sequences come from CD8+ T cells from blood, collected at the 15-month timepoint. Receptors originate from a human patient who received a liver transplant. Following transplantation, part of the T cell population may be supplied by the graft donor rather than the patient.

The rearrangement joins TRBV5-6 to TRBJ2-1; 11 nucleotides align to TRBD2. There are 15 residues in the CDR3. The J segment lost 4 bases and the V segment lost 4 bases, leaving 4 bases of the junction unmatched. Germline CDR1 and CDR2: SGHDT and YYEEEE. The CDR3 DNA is TGTGCCAGCAGCCCCGGGACTAGCGGATACAATGAGCAGTTCTTC. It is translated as CASSPGTSGYNEQFF. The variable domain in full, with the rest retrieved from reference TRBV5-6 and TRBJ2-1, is DAGVTQSPTHLIKTRGQQVTLRCSPKSGHDTVSWYQQALGQGPQFIFQYYEEEERQRGNFPDRFSGHQFPNYSSELNVNALLLGDSALYLCASSPGTSGYNEQFFGPGTRLTVL.

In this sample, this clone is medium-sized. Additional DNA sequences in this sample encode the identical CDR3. The DNA of the CDR3 is TGTGCCAGCAGCCTAGGCGGGAGGGAAGCTTTCTTT. Its translation: CASSLGGREAFF. This chain connects TRBV27 to TRBJ1-1; D is undetermined. Trimming left V 6 bases short and J 8 bases short, with 13 bases between. The V gene's germline CDR1 is MNHEY and CDR2 SMNVEV (reference sequence). The CDR3 spans 12 residues.

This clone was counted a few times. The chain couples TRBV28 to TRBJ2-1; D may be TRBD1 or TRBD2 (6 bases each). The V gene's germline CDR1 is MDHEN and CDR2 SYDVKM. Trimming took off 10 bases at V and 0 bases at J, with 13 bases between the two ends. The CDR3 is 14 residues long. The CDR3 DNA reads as TGTGCCACTGGGGGGCTAGTCTCCTACAATGAGCAGTTCTTC. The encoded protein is CATGGLVSYNEQFF.

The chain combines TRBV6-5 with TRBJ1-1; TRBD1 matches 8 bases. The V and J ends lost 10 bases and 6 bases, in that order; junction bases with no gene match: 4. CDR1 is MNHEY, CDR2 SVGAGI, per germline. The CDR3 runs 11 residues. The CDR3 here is CATEGQAEAFF. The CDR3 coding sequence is TGTGCCACCGAGGGACAGGCTGAAGCTTTCTTT.

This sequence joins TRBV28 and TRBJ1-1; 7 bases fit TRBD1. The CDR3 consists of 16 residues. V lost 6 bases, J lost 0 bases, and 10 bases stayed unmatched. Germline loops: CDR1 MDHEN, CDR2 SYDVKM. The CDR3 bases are TGTGCCAGCAGCCCCTTTCAGGGGGTTTTGAACACTGAAGCTTTCTTT. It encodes CASSPFQGVLNTEAFF.

The CDR3 DNA reads as TGTGCCAGCAGCACGTCCGGGACTAGCGGGAATACGCAGTATTTT. Protein sequence: CASSTSGTSGNTQYF. This chain connects TRBV7-2 to TRBJ2-3; TRBD2 matches at 13 bases. Germline V lookup: CDR1 SGHTA, CDR2 FQGNSA. The CDR3 has 15 residues. Trimming cost V 5 bases and J 7 bases; bases outside gene matches: 6.

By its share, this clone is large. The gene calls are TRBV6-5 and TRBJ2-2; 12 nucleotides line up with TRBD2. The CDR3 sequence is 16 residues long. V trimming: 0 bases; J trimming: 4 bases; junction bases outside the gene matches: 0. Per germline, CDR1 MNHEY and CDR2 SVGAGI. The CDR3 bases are TGTGCCAGCAGTTACTCGACTAGCGGGAGCACCGGGGAGCTGTTTTTT. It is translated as CASSYSTSGSTGELFF.

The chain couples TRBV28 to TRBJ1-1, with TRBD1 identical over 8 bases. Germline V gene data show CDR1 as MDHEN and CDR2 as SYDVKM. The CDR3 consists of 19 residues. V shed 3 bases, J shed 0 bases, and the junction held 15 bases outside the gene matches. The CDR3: CASSFIVPGGGRVNTEAFF. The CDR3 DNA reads TGTGCCAGCAGTTTTATTGTTCCAGGGGGCGGGAGGGTGAACACTGAAGCTTTCTTT. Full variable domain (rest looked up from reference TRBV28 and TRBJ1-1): DVKVTQSSRYLVKRTGEKVFLECVQDMDHENMFWYRQDPGLGLRLIYFSYDVKMKEKGDIPEGYSVSREKKERFSLILESASTNQTSMYLCASSFIVPGGGRVNTEAFFGQGTRLTVV.

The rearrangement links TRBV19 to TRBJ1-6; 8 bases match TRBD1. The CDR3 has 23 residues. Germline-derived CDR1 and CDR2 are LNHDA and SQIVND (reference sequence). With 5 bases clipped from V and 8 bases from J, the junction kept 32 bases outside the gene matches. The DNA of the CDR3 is TGTGCCAGTAGTTTCTCCCCGGGACAGGTCGGCGGGAATCATCATGTAGGGGATTCACCCCTCCACTTT. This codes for CASSFSPGQVGGNHHVGDSPLHF.

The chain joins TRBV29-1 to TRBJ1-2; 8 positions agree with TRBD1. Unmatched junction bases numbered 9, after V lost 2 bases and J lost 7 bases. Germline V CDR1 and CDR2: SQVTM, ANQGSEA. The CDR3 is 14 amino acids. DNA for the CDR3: TGCAGCGTTGAATCCCCAGGGGGCGCCTTTGGCTACACCTTC. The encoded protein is CSVESPGGAFGYTF.

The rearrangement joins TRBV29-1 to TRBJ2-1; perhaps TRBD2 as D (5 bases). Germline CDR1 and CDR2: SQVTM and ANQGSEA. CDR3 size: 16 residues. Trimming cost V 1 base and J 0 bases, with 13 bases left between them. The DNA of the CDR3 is TGCAGCGTTGAAGGCCAGTCGGAGGTCTCCTACAATGAGCAGTTCTTC. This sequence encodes CSVEGQSEVSYNEQFF.

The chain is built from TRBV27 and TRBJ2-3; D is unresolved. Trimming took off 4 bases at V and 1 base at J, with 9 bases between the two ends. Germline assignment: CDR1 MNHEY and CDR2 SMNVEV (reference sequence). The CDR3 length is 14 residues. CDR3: CASSSYGGTDTQYF. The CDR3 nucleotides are TGTGCCAGCAGTTCCTACGGCGGCACAGATACGCAGTATTTT.

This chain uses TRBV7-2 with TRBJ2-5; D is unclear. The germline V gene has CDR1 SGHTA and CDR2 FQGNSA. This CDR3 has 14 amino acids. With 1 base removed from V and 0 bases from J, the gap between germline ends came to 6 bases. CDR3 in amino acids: CASSLDHYQETQYF. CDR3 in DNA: TGTGCCAGCAGCTTAGACCATTACCAAGAGACCCAGTACTTC.

The CDR3 coding sequence is TGCAGCGTTGAAAGTACAGGAGCGCAAGAGACCCAGTACTTC. Its translation is CSVESTGAQETQYF. The chain has TRBV29-1 and TRBJ2-5, with a weak D call TRBD1 (5 bases). Trimming pared 2 bases from V and 2 bases from J, leaving 12 bases between. The CDR3 covers 14 residues. CDR1 and CDR2 (germline): SQVTM, ANQGSEA.

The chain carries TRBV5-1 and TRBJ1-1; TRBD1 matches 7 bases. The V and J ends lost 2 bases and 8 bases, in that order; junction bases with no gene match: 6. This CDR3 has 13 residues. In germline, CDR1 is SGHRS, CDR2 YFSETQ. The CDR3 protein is CASSFEGAVEAFF. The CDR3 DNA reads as TGCGCCAGCAGCTTTGAGGGGGCAGTGGAAGCTTTCTTT.

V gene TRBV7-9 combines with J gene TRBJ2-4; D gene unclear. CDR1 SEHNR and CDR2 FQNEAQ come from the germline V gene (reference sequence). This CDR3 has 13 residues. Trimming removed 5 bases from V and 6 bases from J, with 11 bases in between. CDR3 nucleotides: TGTGCCAGCAGCGGACCCCTGGGAAACATTCAGTACTTC. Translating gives CASSGPLGNIQYF.

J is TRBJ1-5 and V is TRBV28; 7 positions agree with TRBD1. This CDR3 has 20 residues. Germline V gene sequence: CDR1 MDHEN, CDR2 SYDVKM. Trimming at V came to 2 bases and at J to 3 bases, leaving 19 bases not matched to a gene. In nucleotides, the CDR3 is TGTGCCAGCAGTTTAGGGGTTTTAGTGTCTATAGGGGGCCCCAATCAGCCCCAGCATTTT. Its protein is CASSLGVLVSIGGPNQPQHF.